The T cell receptor (beta chain) described here comes from a study of post-analysis software for immune sequencing data. Study-wide findings and caveats: Four or five TRBV segments were significantly more frequent in patients than in controls. TRBV5-6, TRBV5-1 and TRBV20-1 were among these segments.

The CDR3 contains 14 residues. Per germline, CDR1 MDHEN and CDR2 SYDVKM. The V and J ends lost 6 bases and 5 bases respectively, with 16 bases between them. The authors incorporated unique molecular identifiers into the TCR beta cDNA libraries. TCRdb recomputed calls from the PCR reads with MiXCR, one row per CDR3 protein. The table has roughly 700,000 distinct CDR3 sequences, roughly 29% seen once; the top ten hold 0.5% to 0.6%. As to this clonotype: Its antigen remains unknown.

V gene TRBV28 combines with J gene TRBJ1-2; D gene unclear. Sequencing was done on a sample of blood. The receptor comes from a girl aged 10 to 17 with multiple sclerosis. The CDR3 DNA sequence: TGTGCCAGCAGCCCGACGAACGGTAGATATGGCTACACCTTC. Amino acids: CASSPTNGRYGYTF.